This T cell receptor (beta chain) stems from a study of beta chain features in type 1 diabetes. Whole-study context: Examined across all samples were about 99,000,000 sorted cells.

A few counts support this clone. The entirety of the isolated RNA underwent reverse transcription, so expressed TCRB transcripts were sequenced. TCRdb's copy holds only in-frame clones and misses some; the assay was immunoSEQ multiplex PCR. The table records about 350,000 clones, less than 20% of them present only once. This CDR3 contains 14 residues. Trimming took off 1 base at V and 0 bases at J, with 7 bases between the two ends. The germline gives CDR1 PRHDT, CDR2 FYEKMQ (reference sequence). This TCR came from a woman in her late teens or twenties in good health. The chain recombines TRBV13 with TRBJ2-7, with D possibly matching TRBD2 (5 bases). Input material: naive CD4+ T cells from blood. Here the CDR3 reads CASSLVGSSYEQYF. The DNA of the CDR3 is TGTGCCAGCAGCTTAGTGGGGAGCTCCTACGAGCAGTACTTC.